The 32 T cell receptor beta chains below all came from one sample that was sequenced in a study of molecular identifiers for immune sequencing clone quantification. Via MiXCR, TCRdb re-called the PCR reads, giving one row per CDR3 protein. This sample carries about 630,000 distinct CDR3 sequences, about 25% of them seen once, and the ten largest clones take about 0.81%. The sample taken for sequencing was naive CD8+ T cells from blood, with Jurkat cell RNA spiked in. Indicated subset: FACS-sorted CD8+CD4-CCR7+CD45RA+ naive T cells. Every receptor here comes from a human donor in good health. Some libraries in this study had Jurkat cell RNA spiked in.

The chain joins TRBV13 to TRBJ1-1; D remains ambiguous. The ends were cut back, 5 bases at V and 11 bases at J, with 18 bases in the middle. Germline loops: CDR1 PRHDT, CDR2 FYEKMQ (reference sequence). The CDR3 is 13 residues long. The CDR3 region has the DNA TGTGCCAGCAGCCCCTCGCTGGAAATGGCGGCTTTCTTT. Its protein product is CASSPSLEMAAFF.

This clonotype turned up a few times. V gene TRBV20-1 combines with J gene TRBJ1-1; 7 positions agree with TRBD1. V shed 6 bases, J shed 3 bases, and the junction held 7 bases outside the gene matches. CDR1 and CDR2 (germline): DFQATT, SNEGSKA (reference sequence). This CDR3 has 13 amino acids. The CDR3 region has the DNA TGCAGTGCATCCCCCACAGGGGACACTGAAGCTTTCTTT. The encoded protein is CSASPTGDTEAFF.

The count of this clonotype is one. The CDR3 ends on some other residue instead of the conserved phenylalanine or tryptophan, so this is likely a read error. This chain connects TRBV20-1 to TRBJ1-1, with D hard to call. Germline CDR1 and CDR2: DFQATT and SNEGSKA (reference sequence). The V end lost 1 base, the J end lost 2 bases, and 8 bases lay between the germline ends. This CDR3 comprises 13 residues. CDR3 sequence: CSARVIGNTEAFL. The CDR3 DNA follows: TGCAGTGCTAGAGTTATAGGAAACACTGAAGCTTTCCTT.

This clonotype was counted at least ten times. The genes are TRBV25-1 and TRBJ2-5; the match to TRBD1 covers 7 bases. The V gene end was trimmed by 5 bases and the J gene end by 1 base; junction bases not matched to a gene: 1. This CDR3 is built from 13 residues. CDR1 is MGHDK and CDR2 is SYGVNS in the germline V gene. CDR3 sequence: CASSRDSQETQYF. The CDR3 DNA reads TGTGCCAGCAGTCGGGACAGCCAAGAGACCCAGTACTTC. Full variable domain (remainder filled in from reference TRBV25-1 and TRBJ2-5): EADIYQTPRYLVIGTGKKITLECSQTMGHDKMYWYQQDPGMELHLIHYSYGVNSTEKGDLSSESTVSRIRTEHFPLTLESARPSHTSQYLCASSRDSQETQYFGPGTRLLVL.

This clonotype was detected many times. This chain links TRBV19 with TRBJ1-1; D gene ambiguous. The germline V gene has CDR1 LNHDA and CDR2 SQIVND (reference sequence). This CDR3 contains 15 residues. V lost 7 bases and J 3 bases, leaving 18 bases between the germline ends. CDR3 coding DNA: TGTGCCAGTACCCCTCTCCCGGAACCTTACACTGAAGCTTTCTTT. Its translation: CASTPLPEPYTEAFF.

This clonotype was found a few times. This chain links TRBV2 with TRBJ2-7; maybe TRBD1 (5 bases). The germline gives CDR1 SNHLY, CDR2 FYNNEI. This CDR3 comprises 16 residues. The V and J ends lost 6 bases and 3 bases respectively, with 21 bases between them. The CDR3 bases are TGTGCCAGCAGCGTACGCAGGGAATTCCCGAGCTACGAGCAGTACTTC. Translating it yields CASSVRREFPSYEQYF. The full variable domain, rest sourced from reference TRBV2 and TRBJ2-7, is EPEVTQTPSHQVTQMGQEVILRCVPISNHLYFYWYRQILGQKVEFLVSFYNNEISEKSEIFDDQFSVERPDGSNFTLKIRSTKLEDSAMYFCASSVRREFPSYEQYFGPGTRLTVT.

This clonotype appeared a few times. The CDR3 region is CASSSAGGTQETQYF. For the CDR3, the DNA is TGTGCCAGCAGTTCAGCGGGGGGGACACAAGAGACCCAGTACTTC. This chain joins TRBV2 and TRBJ2-5, with 10 bases matching TRBD2. Per the germline V gene, CDR1 is SNHLY and CDR2 is FYNNEI. The CDR3 consists of 15 residues. Losses at the gene ends were 5 bases for V and 2 bases for J; bases not matched to a gene: 5.

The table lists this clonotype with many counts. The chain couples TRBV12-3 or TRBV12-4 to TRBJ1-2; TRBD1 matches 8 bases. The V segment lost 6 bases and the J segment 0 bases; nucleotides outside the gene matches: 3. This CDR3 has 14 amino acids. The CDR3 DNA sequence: TGTGCCAGCAGCCCGGACAGGGCTAACTATGGCTACACCTTC. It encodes CASSPDRANYGYTF.

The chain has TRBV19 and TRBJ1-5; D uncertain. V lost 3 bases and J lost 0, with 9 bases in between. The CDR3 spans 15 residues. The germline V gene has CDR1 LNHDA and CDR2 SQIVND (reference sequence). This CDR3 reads CASSIDAYSNQPQHF. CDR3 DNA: TGTGCCAGTAGTATCGACGCATATAGCAATCAGCCCCAGCATTTT.

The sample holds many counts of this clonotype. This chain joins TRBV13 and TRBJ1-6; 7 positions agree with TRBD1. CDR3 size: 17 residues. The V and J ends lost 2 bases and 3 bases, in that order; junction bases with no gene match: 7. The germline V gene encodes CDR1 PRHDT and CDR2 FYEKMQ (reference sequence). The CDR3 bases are TGTGCCAGCAGCTTATGGGCGGACAGGAGCTATAATTCACCCCTCCACTTT. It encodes CASSLWADRSYNSPLHF.

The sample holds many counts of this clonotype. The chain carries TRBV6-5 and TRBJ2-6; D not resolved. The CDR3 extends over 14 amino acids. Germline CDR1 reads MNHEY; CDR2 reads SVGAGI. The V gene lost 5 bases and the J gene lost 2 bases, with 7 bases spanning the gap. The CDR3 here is CASSMVPGANVLTF. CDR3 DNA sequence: TGTGCCAGCAGTATGGTACCTGGGGCCAACGTCCTGACTTTC.

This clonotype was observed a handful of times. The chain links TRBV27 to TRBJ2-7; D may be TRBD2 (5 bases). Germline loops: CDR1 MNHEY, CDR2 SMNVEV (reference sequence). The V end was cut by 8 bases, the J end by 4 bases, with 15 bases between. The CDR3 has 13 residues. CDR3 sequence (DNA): TGTGCCAGCGCCCCGTCGGCGGGTTACGAGCAGTACTTC. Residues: CASAPSAGYEQYF.

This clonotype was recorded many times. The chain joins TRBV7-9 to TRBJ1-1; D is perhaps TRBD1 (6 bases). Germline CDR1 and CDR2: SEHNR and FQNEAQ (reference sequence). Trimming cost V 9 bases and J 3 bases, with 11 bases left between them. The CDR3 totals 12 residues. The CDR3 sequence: CASTGIHTEAFF. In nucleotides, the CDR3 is TGTGCCAGTACAGGGATCCACACTGAAGCTTTCTTT.

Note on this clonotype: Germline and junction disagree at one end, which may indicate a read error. The CDR3 protein is CASGGFQEPQYF. Here the CDR3 DNA reads TGTGCCAGCGGGGGATTCCAAGAGCCCCAGTACTTC. The chain links TRBV6-1 to TRBJ2-5, with D perhaps matching TRBD1 or TRBD2 (5 bases each). There are 12 residues in the CDR3. Germline CDR1 reads MNHNS; CDR2 reads SASEGT.

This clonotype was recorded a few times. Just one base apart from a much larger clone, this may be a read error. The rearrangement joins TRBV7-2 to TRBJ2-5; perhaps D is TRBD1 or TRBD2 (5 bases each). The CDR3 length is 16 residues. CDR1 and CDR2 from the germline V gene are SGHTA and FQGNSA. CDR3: CASSLVSGHYQETPYF. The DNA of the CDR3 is TGTGCCAGCAGCTTAGTTTCGGGGCATTACCAAGAGACCCCGTACTTC.

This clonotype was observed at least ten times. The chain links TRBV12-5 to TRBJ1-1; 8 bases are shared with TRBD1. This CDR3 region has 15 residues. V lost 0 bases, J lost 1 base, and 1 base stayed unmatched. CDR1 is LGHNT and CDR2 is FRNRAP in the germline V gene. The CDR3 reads CASGLVGTGNTEAFF. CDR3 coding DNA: TGTGCTAGTGGTTTGGTAGGGACAGGGAACACTGAAGCTTTCTTT.

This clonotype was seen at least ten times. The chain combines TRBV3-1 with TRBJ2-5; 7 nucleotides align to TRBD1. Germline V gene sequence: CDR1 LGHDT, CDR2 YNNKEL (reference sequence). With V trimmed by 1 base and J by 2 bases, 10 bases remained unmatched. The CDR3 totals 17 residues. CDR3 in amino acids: CASSQAGGDITQETQYF. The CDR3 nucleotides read TGTGCCAGCAGCCAAGCAGGGGGTGACATTACACAAGAGACCCAGTACTTC.

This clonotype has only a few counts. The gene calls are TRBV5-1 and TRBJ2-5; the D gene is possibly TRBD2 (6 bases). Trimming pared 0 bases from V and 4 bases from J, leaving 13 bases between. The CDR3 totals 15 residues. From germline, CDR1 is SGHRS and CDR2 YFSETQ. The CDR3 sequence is CASSLAGGGGETQYF. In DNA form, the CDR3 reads TGCGCCAGCAGCTTGGCCGGGGGAGGTGGAGAGACCCAGTACTTC.

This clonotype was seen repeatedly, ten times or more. DNA for the CDR3: TGTGCCGGAGTTCCCTTTAGCAATCAGCCCCAGCATTTT. Protein product: CAGVPFSNQPQHF. V gene TRBV30 combines with J gene TRBJ1-5; D unclear. This CDR3 contains 13 residues. Trimming removed 8 bases at V and 0 bases at J, with 11 bases between. The germline CDR1 and CDR2 sequences are GTSNPN and SVGIG (reference sequence).

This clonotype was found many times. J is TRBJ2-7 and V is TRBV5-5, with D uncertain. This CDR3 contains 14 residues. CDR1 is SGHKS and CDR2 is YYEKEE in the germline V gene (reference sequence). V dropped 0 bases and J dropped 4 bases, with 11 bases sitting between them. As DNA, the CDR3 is TGTGCCAGCAGCTTGGCCGACGGACCTTACGAGCAGTACTTC. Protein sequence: CASSLADGPYEQYF. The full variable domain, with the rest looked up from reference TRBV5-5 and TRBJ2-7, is DAGVTQSPTHLIKTRGQQVTLRCSPISGHKSVSWYQQVLGQGPQFIFQYYEKEERGRGNFPDRFSARQFPNYSSELNVNALLLGDSALYLCASSLADGPYEQYFGPGTRLTVT.

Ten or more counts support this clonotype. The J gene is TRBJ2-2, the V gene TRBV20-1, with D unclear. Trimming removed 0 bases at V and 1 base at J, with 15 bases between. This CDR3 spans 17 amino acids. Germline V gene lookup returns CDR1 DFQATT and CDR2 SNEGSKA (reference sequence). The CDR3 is CSARDTKSGGNTGELFF. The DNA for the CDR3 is TGCAGTGCTAGAGACACGAAAAGTGGCGGGAACACCGGGGAGCTGTTTTTT.

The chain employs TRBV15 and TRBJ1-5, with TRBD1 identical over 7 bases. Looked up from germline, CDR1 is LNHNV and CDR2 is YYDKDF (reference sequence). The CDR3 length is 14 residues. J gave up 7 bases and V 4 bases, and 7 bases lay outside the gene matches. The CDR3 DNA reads TGTGCCACCAGCATAGTCAGGGGGAGACAGCCCCAGCATTTT. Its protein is CATSIVRGRQPQHF.

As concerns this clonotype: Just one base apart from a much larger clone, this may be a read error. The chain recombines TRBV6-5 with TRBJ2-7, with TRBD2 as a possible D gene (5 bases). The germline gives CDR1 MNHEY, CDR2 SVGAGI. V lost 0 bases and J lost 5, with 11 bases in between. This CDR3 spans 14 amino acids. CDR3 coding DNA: TGTGCCAGCAGTTACTCGCATGAGGGTGACGAGCAGTACTTC. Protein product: CASSYSHEGDEQYF.

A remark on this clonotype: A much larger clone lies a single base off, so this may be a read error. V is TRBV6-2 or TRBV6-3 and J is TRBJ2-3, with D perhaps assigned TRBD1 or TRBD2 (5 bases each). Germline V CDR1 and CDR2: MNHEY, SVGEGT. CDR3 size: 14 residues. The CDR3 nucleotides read TGTGCCATCAGTTGGGGACCTCCTGCAGATACGCAGTATTTT. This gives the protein CAISWGPPADTQYF.

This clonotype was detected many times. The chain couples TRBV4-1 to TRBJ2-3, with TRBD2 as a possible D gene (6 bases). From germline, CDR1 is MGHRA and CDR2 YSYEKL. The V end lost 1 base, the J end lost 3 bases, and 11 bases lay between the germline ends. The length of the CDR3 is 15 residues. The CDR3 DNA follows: TGCGCCAGCAGCCAAGTAGCGGCAGCTACAGATACGCAGTATTTT. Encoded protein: CASSQVAAATDTQYF.

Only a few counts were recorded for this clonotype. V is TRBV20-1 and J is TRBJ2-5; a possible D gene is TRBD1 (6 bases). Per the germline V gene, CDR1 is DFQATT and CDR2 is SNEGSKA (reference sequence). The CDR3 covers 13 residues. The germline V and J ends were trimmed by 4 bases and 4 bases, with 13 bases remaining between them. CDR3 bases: TGCAGTGCTAATCCCGGGACAATAGAGACCCAGTACTTC. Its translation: CSANPGTIETQYF.

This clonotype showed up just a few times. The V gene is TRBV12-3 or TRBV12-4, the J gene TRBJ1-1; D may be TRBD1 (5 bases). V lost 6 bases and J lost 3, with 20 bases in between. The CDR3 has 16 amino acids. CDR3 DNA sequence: TGTGCCAGCAGCCGCGTTCGGGGGAATGGGGACACTGAAGCTTTCTTT. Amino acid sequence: CASSRVRGNGDTEAFF.

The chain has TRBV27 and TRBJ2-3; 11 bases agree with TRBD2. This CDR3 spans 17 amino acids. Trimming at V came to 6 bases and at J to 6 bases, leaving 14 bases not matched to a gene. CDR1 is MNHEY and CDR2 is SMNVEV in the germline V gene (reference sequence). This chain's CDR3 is CASRLIVAGGPGDTQYF. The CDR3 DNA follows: TGTGCCAGCAGATTAATAGTAGCGGGAGGGCCAGGTGATACGCAGTATTTT.

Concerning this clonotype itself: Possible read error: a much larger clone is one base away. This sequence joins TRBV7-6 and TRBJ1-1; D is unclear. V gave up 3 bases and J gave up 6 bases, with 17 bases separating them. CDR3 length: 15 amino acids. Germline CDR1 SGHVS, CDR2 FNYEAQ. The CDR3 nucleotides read TGTGCCAGCAGCTTGCGGTCTCTAACAAGAGCTGAAGCTTTCTTT. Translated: CASSLRSLTRAEAFF.

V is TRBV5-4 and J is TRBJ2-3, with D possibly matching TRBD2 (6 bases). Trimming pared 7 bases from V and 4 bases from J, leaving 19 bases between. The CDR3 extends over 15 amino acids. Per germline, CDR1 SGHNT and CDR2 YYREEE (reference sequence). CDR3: CASGSALGGPDTQYF. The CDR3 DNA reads TGTGCCAGCGGCTCCGCCTTGGGAGGTCCAGATACGCAGTATTTT.

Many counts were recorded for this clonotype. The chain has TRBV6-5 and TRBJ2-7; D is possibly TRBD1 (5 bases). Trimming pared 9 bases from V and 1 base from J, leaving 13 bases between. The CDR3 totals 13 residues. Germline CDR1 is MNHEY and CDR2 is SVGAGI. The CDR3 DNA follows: TGTGCCAGTAGCCCACAGGTGTCCTACGAGCAGTACTTC. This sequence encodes CASSPQVSYEQYF.

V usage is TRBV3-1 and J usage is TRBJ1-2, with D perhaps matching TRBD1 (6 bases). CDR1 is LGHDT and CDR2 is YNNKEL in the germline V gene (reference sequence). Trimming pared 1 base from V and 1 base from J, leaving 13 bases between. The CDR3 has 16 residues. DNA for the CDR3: TGTGCCAGCAGCCAAGTCTTCGGGGGCCTTAACTATGGCTACACCTTC. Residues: CASSQVFGGLNYGYTF.